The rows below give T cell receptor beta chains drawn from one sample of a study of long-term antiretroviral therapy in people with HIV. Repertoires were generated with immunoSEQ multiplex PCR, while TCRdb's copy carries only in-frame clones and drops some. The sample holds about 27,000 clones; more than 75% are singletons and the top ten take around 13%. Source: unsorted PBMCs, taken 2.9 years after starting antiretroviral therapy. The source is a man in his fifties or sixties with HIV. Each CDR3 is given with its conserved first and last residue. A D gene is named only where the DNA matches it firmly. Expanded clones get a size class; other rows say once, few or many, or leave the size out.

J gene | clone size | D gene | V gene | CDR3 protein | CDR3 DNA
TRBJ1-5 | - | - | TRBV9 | CASSVAGGNQPQHF | TGTGCCAGCAGCGTAGCTGGGGGCAATCAGCCCCAGCATTTT
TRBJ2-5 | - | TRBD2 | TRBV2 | CASSEGGGWVQETQYF | TGTGCCAGCAGTGAAGGGGGGGGATGGGTACAAGAGACCCAGTACTTC
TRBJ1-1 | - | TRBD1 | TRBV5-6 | CASSYDLTGDTEAFF | TGTGCCAGCAGCTACGACCTGACAGGGGACACTGAAGCTTTCTTT
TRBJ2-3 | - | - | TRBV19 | CAISLRMADTQYF | TGTGCCATCTCACTCAGAATGGCAGATACGCAGTATTTT
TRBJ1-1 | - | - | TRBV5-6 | CASSLGPNTEAFF | TGTGCCAGCAGCTTGGGCCCGAACACTGAAGCTTTCTTT
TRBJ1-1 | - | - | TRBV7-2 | CASSLYSPEAFF | TGTGCCAGCAGCTTATATAGTCCTGAAGCTTTCTTT
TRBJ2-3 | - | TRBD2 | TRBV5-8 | CASSLGYKRGASTDTQYF | TGTGCCAGCAGCTTGGGCTATAAGCGGGGGGCTAGCACAGATACGCAGTATTTT
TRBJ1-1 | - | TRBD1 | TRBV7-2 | CASSSQGVYTEAFF | TGTGCCAGCAGCTCACAGGGGGTGTACACTGAAGCTTTCTTT
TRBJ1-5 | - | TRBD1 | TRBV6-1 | CAIKWDSHQPQHF | TGTGCCATTAAATGGGACAGCCATCAGCCCCAGCATTTT
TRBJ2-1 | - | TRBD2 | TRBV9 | CASSVSSGRSYNEQFF | TGTGCCAGCAGCGTTTCTAGCGGTCGGTCCTACAATGAGCAGTTCTTC
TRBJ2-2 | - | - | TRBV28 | CASSSLASLGNGELFF | TGTGCCAGCAGTTCACTAGCTTCTTTAGGAAACGGGGAGCTGTTTTTT
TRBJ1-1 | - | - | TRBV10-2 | CASSDRSNTEAFF | TGCGCCAGCAGTGACCGATCGAACACTGAAGCTTTCTTT
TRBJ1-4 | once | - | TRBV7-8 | CASSPRYWEKLFF | TGTGCCAGCAGCCCCCGATATTGGGAAAAACTGTTTTTT
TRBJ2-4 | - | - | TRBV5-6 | CASSVGLLAKNIQYF | TGTGCCAGCAGCGTGGGACTGCTAGCCAAAAACATTCAGTACTTC
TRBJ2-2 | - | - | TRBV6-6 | CASSYSSPGTGELFF | TGTGCCAGCAGTTACTCTTCCCCAGGGACCGGGGAGCTGTTTTTT
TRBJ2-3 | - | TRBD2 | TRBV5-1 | CASSPTSGGSTDTQYF | TGCGCCAGCAGCCCTACGAGCGGGGGGTCTACAGATACGCAGTATTTT
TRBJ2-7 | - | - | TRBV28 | CASSFQVLTRDYEQYF | TGTGCCAGCAGCTTCCAGGTATTGACTAGGGACTACGAGCAGTACTTC
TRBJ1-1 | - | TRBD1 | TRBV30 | CAWSLDRDTEAFF | TGTGCCTGGAGCCTGGACAGGGACACTGAAGCTTTCTTT